This T cell receptor (beta chain) was recovered during a study of post-analysis software for immune sequencing data. Study overall: Clinical courses comprised relapsing-remitting, secondary progressive and progressive-relapsing multiple sclerosis. General study findings and limits: With TRBV5-6, TRBV5-1 and TRBV20-1 included, about five TRBV segments were more frequent in patients than in controls.

cDNA libraries of TCR beta carried unique molecular identifiers. MiXCR was run by TCRdb on the PCR reads, yielding one entry per CDR3 protein. The repertoire holds roughly 400,000 distinct CDR3 sequences, with roughly 40% as singletons. Losses at the gene ends were 3 bases for V and 4 bases for J; bases not matched to a gene: 15. The CDR3 runs 18 residues. Germline lookup yields CDR1 DFQATT and CDR2 SNEGSKA (reference sequence). Turning to this clonotype: The antigen remains undetermined.

This chain links TRBV20-1 with TRBJ2-3; 11 positions agree with TRBD2. Sequenced input: blood. This sequence originates from a girl aged 2-10 years with multiple sclerosis. CDR3 sequence reads: CSASPLAGDPNAPDTQYF. The DNA for the CDR3 is TGCAGTGCTAGTCCACTAGCGGGAGATCCAAACGCACCAGATACGCAGTATTTT.